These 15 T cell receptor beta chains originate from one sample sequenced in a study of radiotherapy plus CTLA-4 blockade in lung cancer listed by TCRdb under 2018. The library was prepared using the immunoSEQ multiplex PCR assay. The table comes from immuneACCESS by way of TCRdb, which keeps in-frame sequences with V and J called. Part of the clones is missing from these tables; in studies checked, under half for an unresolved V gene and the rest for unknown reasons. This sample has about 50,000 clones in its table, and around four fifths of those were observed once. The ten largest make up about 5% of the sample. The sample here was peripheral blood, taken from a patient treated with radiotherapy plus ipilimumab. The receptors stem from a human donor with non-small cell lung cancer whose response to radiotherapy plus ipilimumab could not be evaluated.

The DNA for the CDR3 is TGTGCCAGCAGCCGATGGGGACAGGGCCGCGGCTACACCTTC. It yields the protein CASSRWGQGRGYTF. J is TRBJ1-2 and V is TRBV5-8; 9 positions agree with TRBD1. This CDR3 spans 14 amino acids. Trimming took 4 bases from V and 8 from J; bases not matched to a gene: 9. The germline CDR1 and CDR2 sequences are SGHTS and YDEGEE. Filled out from reference TRBV5-8 and TRBJ1-2, the complete variable domain reads EAGVTQSPTHLIKTRGQQATLRCSPISGHTSVYWYQQALGLGLQFLLWYDEGEERNRGNFPPRFSGRQFPNYSSELNVNALELEDSALYLCASSRWGQGRGYTFGSGTRLTVV.

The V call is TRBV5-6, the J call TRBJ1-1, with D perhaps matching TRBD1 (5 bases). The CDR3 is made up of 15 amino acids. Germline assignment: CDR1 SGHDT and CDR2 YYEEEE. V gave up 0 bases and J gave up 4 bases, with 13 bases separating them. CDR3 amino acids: CASSLVRGFGTEAFF. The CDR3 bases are TGTGCCAGCAGCTTGGTCCGGGGGTTTGGCACTGAAGCTTTCTTT.

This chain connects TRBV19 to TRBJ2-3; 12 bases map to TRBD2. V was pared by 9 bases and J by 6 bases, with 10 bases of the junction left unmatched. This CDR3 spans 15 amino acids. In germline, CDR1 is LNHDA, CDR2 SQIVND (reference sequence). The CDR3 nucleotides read TGTGCCAGCGTTAAACTAGCGGGAGGTTCGGATACGCAGTATTTT. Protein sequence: CASVKLAGGSDTQYF.

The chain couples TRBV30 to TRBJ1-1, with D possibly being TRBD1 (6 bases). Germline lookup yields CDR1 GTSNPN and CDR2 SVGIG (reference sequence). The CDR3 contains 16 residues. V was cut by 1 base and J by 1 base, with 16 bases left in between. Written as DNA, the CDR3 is TGTGCCTGGAGTGGGGGAGAACAGGGCCAGAACACTGAAGCTTTCTTT. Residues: CAWSGGEQGQNTEAFF.

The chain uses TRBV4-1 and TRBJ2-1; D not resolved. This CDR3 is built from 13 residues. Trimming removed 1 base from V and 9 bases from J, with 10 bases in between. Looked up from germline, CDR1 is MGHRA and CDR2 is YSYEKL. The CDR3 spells CASSQVAASEQFF. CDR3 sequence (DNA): TGCGCCAGCAGCCAAGTAGCTGCGTCTGAGCAGTTCTTC.

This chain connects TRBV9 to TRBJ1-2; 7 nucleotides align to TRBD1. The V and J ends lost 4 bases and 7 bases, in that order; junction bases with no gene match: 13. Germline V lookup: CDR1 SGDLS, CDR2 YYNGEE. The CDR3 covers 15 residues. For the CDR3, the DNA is TGTGCCAGCAGCCCGAGTGCTAGGGGGCTGGGTGGCTACACCTTC. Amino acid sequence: CASSPSARGLGGYTF.

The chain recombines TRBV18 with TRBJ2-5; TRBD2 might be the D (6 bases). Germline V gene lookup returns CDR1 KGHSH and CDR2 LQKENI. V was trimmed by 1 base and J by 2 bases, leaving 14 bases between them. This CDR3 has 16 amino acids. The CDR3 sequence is CASSPLSAGAQETQYF. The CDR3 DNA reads TGTGCCAGCTCACCACTTTCAGCGGGCGCACAAGAGACCCAGTACTTC.

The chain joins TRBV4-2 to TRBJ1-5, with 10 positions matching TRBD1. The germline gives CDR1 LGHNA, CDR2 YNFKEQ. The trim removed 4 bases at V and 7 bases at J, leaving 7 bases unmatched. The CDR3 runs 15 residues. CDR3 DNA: TGTGCCAGCAGCCCTCAGGACAGGGGGATGCAGCCCCAGCATTTT. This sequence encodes CASSPQDRGMQPQHF.

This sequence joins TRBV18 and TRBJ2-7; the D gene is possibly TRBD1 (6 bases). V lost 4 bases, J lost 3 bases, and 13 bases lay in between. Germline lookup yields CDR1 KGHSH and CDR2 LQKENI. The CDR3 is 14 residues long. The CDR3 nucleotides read TGTGCCAGCTCACGCAGTCAGGGGAGCTACGAGCAGTACTTC. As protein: CASSRSQGSYEQYF.

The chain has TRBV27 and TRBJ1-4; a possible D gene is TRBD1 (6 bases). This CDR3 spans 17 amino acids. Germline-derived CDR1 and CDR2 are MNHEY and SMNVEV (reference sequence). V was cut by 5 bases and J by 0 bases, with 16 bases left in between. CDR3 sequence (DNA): TGTGCCAGCAGTCCCAAAGGGGGACGGGCAACTAATGAAAAACTGTTTTTT. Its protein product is CASSPKGGRATNEKLFF.

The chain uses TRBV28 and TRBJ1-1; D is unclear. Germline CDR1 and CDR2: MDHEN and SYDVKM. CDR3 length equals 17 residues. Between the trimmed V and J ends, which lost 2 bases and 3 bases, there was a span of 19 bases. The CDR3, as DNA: TGTGCCAGCAGTTTACCGTCTGAGAAGGTGCGGGACACTGAAGCTTTCTTT. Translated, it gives CASSLPSEKVRDTEAFF.

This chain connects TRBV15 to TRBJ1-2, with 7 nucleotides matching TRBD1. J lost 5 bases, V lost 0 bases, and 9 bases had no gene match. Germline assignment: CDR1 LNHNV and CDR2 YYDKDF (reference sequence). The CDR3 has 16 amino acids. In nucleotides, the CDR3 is TGTGCCACCAGCAGAGACATCCAGACAGGGCGATATGGCTACACCTTC. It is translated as CATSRDIQTGRYGYTF.

The CDR3 spells CASSFGQLYNEQFF. The CDR3, as DNA: TGTGCCAGCAGCTTTGGACAGCTCTACAATGAGCAGTTCTTC. J is TRBJ2-1 and V is TRBV5-4; D is possibly TRBD1 (6 bases). The germline gives CDR1 SGHNT, CDR2 YYREEE (reference sequence). The CDR3 contains 14 residues. Trimming took 2 bases from V and 3 from J, leaving 9 bases between them.

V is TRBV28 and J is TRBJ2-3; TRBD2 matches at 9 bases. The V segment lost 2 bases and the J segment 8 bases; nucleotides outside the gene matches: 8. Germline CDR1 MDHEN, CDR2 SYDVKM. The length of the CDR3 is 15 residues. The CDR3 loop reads CASSLAGGAPGTQYF. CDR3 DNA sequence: TGTGCCAGCAGTTTAGCGGGGGGGGCGCCCGGTACGCAGTATTTT. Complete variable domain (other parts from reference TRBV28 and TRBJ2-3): DVKVTQSSRYLVKRTGEKVFLECVQDMDHENMFWYRQDPGLGLRLIYFSYDVKMKEKGDIPEGYSVSREKKERFSLILESASTNQTSMYLCASSLAGGAPGTQYFGPGTRLTVL.

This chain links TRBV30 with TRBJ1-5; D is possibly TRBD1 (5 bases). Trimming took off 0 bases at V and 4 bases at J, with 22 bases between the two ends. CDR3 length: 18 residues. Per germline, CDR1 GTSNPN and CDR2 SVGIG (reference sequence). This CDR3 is CAWSVREGIQRGNQPQHF. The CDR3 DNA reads TGTGCCTGGAGTGTTCGGGAGGGGATTCAGCGCGGGAATCAGCCCCAGCATTTT.